The source of this T cell receptor beta chain is a study of blood T cell repertoires in COVID-19. Study-wide context: Both acute and convalescent COVID-19 samples were obtained from the United States, Italy and Spain. PBMCs, B-cell-depleted T cells, or T cells were the source of the cDNA or gDNA that made up the material.

Two negative PCRs, clearance, or symptom resolution were required of recovered Cohort 3 donors. Germline loops: CDR1 KGHSH, CDR2 LQKENI. Germline trimming cut 6 bases from V and 3 bases from J; bases unmatched to any gene: 6. This CDR3 is built from 15 residues. In the source study's methods: From reference gene primer amplification, estimates of nucleated cell counts were derived. The table came from immunoSEQ multiplex PCR; TCRdb's copy has only in-frame clones and leaves some out. Clonal size and the V and J genes are those of that table, whereas D and trimming came from the DNA. The sample includes 300,000 to 400,000 clones, over 70% seen only once; the top ten take under 6%.

The gene calls are TRBV18 and TRBJ2-3; 10 bases align to TRBD2. Sequencing input: PBMCs or T cells enriched from blood (not recorded which). This clonotype was obtained from a man in his thirties or forties who had recovered from COVID-19. CDR3 bases: TGTGCCAGCTCGGAGCGGGGGGGCGTGACAGATACGCAGTATTTT. Protein product: CASSERGGVTDTQYF.